Each of the 20 T cell receptor beta chains below was sequenced from the same sample in a study of blood T cell repertoires in COVID-19. The method was immunoSEQ multiplex PCR; TCRdb's version includes in-frame clones alone and lacks a portion of them. Among 110,000 to 150,000 clones, approximately 78% were seen once, and the ten largest hold approximately 6%. Input material: PBMCs or T cells enriched from blood (not recorded which). Receptors were obtained from a woman aged 50 to 65 who had recovered from COVID-19.

This clone was seen only a few times. The chain uses TRBV28 and TRBJ1-2, with D possibly matching TRBD1 (5 bases). Trimming shortened V by 3 bases and J by 8 bases, and 10 bases separated the two germline ends. CDR1 is MDHEN and CDR2 is SYDVKM in the germline V gene. This CDR3 comprises 12 residues. For the CDR3, the DNA is TGTGCCAGCAGTTTCGGGGGAGACGGCTACACCTTC. It yields the protein CASSFGGDGYTF.

The V call is TRBV27, the J call TRBJ1-1; TRBD1 might be the D (5 bases). Looked up from germline, CDR1 is MNHEY and CDR2 is SMNVEV (reference sequence). Trimming stripped 3 bases from V and 12 bases from J, with 14 bases between. This CDR3 is built from 12 residues. The DNA for the CDR3 is TGTGCCAGCAGTTTCTCCCCAGGGCCAACTTTCTTT. Protein product: CASSFSPGPTFF.

This clone was observed at least ten times. The chain uses TRBV11-1 and TRBJ1-1; D perhaps matches TRBD1 (5 bases). The CDR3 sequence is 14 residues long. Germline-derived CDR1 and CDR2 are SGHAT and FQDESV (reference sequence). Trimming took 4 bases from V and 3 from J, leaving 12 bases between them. This chain's CDR3 is CASSSRKGYTEAFF. The DNA of the CDR3 is TGTGCCAGCAGCTCCCGGAAGGGGTACACTGAAGCTTTCTTT.

This chain joins TRBV19 and TRBJ1-2, with TRBD1 identical over 10 bases. Losses at the gene ends were 5 bases for V and 6 bases for J; bases not matched to a gene: 3. The CDR3 length is 13 residues. Germline loops: CDR1 LNHDA, CDR2 SQIVND (reference sequence). The CDR3 nucleotides read TGTGCCAGTAGTTGGGACAGGGGAGATGGCTACACCTTC. Protein product: CASSWDRGDGYTF. The variable domain in full, with the rest retrieved from reference TRBV19 and TRBJ1-2, is DGGITQSPKYLFRKEGQNVTLSCEQNLNHDAMYWYRQDPGQGLRLIYYSQIVNDFQKGDIAEGYSVSREKKESFPLTVTSAQKNPTAFYLCASSWDRGDGYTFGSGTRLTVV.

The chain links TRBV11-3 to TRBJ2-1, with 9 bases lining up with TRBD1. Germline V gene sequence: CDR1 SGHNT, CDR2 YENEEA. V shed 1 base and J 1 base; nucleotides not matched to a gene: 8. The CDR3 length is 18 residues. The CDR3 nucleotides read TGTGCCAGCAGCTTAGTGGGACCCGGGACAGGGTCCTACAATGAGCAGTTCTTC. It specifies CASSLVGPGTGSYNEQFF.

The chain uses TRBV3-1 (or the pseudogene TRBV3-2) and TRBJ2-5, with D maybe TRBD2 (5 bases). This CDR3 region has 13 residues. The V gene lost 4 bases and the J gene lost 5 bases, with 11 bases spanning the gap. Germline-derived CDR1 and CDR2 are LGHDT and YNNKEL (reference sequence). The CDR3 sequence: CASSPASWETQYF. CDR3 nucleotide sequence: TGTGCCAGCAGCCCGGCTAGCTGGGAGACCCAGTACTTC.

This clone was counted only a few times. This rearrangement joins TRBV5-6 to TRBJ2-7; TRBD1 agrees at 7 bases. This CDR3 has 14 residues. J lost 3 bases, V lost 0 bases, and 3 bases had no gene match. From germline, CDR1 is SGHDT and CDR2 YYEEEE. CDR3 amino acids: CASSLVGQSYEQYF. The CDR3, as DNA: TGTGCCAGCAGCTTGGTGGGACAGAGCTACGAGCAGTACTTC. The full variable domain, in which reference TRBV5-6 and TRBJ2-7 provide the parts outside the CDR3, is DAGVTQSPTHLIKTRGQQVTLRCSPKSGHDTVSWYQQALGQGPQFIFQYYEEEERQRGNFPDRFSGHQFPNYSSELNVNALLLGDSALYLCASSLVGQSYEQYFGPGTRLTVT.

This chain links TRBV19 with TRBJ1-6; a weak D match, TRBD1 (6 bases). Germline V CDR1 and CDR2: LNHDA, SQIVND (reference sequence). This CDR3 contains 15 residues. The V gene lost 4 bases and the J gene lost 4 bases, with 11 bases spanning the gap. The CDR3: CASSNGQPYNSPLHF. CDR3 coding DNA: TGTGCCAGTAGTAACGGACAGCCTTATAATTCACCCCTCCACTTT.

The V and J genes are TRBV27 and TRBJ2-2; 7 bases map to TRBD1. CDR3 length: 15 residues. V trimming: 3 bases; J trimming: 7 bases; junction bases outside the gene matches: 8. The germline V gene has CDR1 MNHEY and CDR2 SMNVEV (reference sequence). CDR3 DNA sequence: TGTGCCAGCAGTTTCGCGACAGGGATTCACGGGGAGCTGTTTTTT. It specifies CASSFATGIHGELFF.

V gene TRBV15 combines with J gene TRBJ1-2; perhaps TRBD1 as D (5 bases). Trimming pared 5 bases from V and 4 bases from J, leaving 17 bases between. CDR3 length: 15 residues. The germline V gene has CDR1 LNHNV and CDR2 YYDKDF (reference sequence). CDR3 DNA: TGTGCCACCAGCGGGTACCAGGGAGGAGGCTATGGCTACACCTTC. The encoded protein is CATSGYQGGGYGYTF.

This chain uses TRBV18 with TRBJ2-1, with a possible D match to TRBD1 (7 bases). Germline lookup yields CDR1 KGHSH and CDR2 LQKENI. The CDR3 consists of 16 residues. Deletions cut 3 bases from V and 8 bases from J, with 20 bases between. The CDR3 DNA follows: TGTGCCAGCTCACCCCCACAGGGGAGGACTCTTGATGAGCAGTTCTTC. Translation gives CASSPPQGRTLDEQFF.

The chain uses TRBV28 and TRBJ1-4; no clear D. CDR1 and CDR2 (germline): MDHEN, SYDVKM. Trimming cost V 6 bases and J 5 bases, with 7 bases left between them. The CDR3 covers 12 residues. This chain's CDR3 is CASSSGNEKLFF. The CDR3 DNA reads TGTGCCAGCAGCTCCGGGAATGAAAAACTGTTTTTT.

V is TRBV2 and J is TRBJ1-4; D is perhaps TRBD1 (5 bases). This CDR3 has 15 amino acids. V lost 5 bases and J 8 bases, leaving 18 bases between the germline ends. CDR1 SNHLY and CDR2 FYNNEI come from the germline V gene. CDR3 amino acids: CASSPPGSRGEKLFF. The CDR3 DNA reads TGTGCCAGCAGTCCTCCGGGGAGCCGGGGGGAAAAACTGTTTTTT. The whole variable domain, filled in from reference TRBV2 and TRBJ1-4, reads EPEVTQTPSHQVTQMGQEVILRCVPISNHLYFYWYRQILGQKVEFLVSFYNNEISEKSEIFDDQFSVERPDGSNFTLKIRSTKLEDSAMYFCASSPPGSRGEKLFFGSGTQLSVL.

The V call is TRBV5-4, the J call TRBJ2-1, with TRBD2 identical over 11 bases. The CDR3 is 16 amino acids. Germline V CDR1 and CDR2: SGHNT, YYREEE (reference sequence). The V gene end was trimmed by 1 base and the J gene end by 7 bases; junction bases not matched to a gene: 7. CDR3 nucleotides: TGTGCCAGCAGCTTGATGTTAGCGGGGGGGCTAAATGAGCAGTTCTTC. This translates into CASSLMLAGGLNEQFF.

The chain uses TRBV29-1 and TRBJ1-1, with TRBD1 identical over 9 bases. CDR1 and CDR2 (germline): SQVTM, ANQGSEA. Trimming at V came to 4 bases and at J to 4 bases, leaving 4 bases not matched to a gene. This CDR3 has 13 residues. CDR3 sequence (DNA): TGCAGCGTTGGTCCACAGGGGGCCACTGAAGCTTTCTTT. Translation gives CSVGPQGATEAFF.

The chain couples TRBV19 to TRBJ1-1; D remains ambiguous. V was shortened by 2 bases and J by 3 bases, with 10 bases between the two germline ends. CDR1 LNHDA and CDR2 SQIVND come from the germline V gene (reference sequence). The CDR3 spans 14 residues. DNA for the CDR3: TGTGCCAGTAGTATAATTGGAGGGCACACTGAAGCTTTCTTT. This encodes CASSIIGGHTEAFF.

The chain couples TRBV4-1 to TRBJ1-5; tentatively, D is TRBD1 (6 bases). The CDR3 covers 18 residues. Trimming pared 1 base from V and 2 bases from J, leaving 18 bases between. The germline V gene has CDR1 MGHRA and CDR2 YSYEKL. The CDR3 loop reads CASSQVGGGGLGNQPQHF. Here the CDR3 DNA reads TGCGCCAGCAGCCAAGTAGGCGGGGGCGGGTTGGGCAATCAGCCCCAGCATTTT.

The chain couples TRBV5-4 to TRBJ2-5; 12 bases fit TRBD2. V shed 4 bases, J shed 4 bases, and the junction held 14 bases outside the gene matches. Per the germline V gene, CDR1 is SGHNT and CDR2 is YYREEE (reference sequence). The CDR3 has 18 amino acids. The CDR3 spells CASSKTSGGPEGPETQYF. CDR3 DNA: TGTGCCAGCAGCAAAACTAGCGGGGGGCCCGAGGGCCCAGAGACCCAGTACTTC.

The chain is built from TRBV5-6 and TRBJ2-7, with TRBD1 matching over 9 bases. The CDR3 runs 15 residues. CDR1 and CDR2 (germline): SGHDT, YYEEEE. V lost 3 bases and J lost 1; bases outside the gene matches: 5. DNA of the CDR3: TGTGCCAGCAGCTACAACAGGGGGCGATCCTACGAGCAGTACTTC. Amino acid sequence: CASSYNRGRSYEQYF.

There are a few counts of this clone. The rearrangement uses TRBV29-1 and TRBJ1-1; D remains ambiguous. The V end was cut by 7 bases, the J end by 1 base, with 10 bases between. Germline assignment: CDR1 SQVTM and CDR2 ANQGSEA. The CDR3 extends over 12 amino acids. CDR3 amino acids: CSALTPNTEAFF. CDR3 DNA: TGCAGCGCTCTGACACCGAACACTGAAGCTTTCTTT.